A selection of T cell receptor beta chains follows, all from one sample in a study of blood T cell repertoires in COVID-19. The protocol was immunoSEQ multiplex PCR, while the TCRdb copy is restricted to in-frame clones and leaves out a portion. Of 130,000 to 150,000 clones listed, about 87% are singletons. Sequencing was performed on peripheral blood. The receptors shown here come from a woman aged 40 to 50 with acute or convalescent COVID-19. The CDR3 runs from the conserved cysteine through the conserved F or W. D genes are given only for firm matches. Size is stated for part of the rows, as once, few or many counts, or as a class when the clone is expanded.

size	V	D	J	DNA	CDR3
.	TRBV7-3	.	TRBJ2-2	TGTGCCAGCGGACGGGTGTCAGGACTCGGGGCCGGGGAGCTGTTTTTT	CASGRVSGLGAGELFF
.	TRBV5-4	.	TRBJ1-4	TGTGCCAGCAGCCCAGCATTTGGGGGCACTAATGAAAAACTGTTTTTT	CASSPAFGGTNEKLFF
.	TRBV4-1	.	TRBJ2-2	TGCGCCAGCAGCCAAGTTGTCGGACACTACACCGGGGAGCTGTTTTTT	CASSQVVGHYTGELFF
.	TRBV2	.	TRBJ1-2	TGTGCCAGCAGTGAAGCGCTTGTTCTATATGATTTCTTC	CASSEALVLYDFF
.	TRBV4-3	.	TRBJ2-2	TGCGCCAGCAGCCAAGGGGGCCTCTCGAGGGAGCTGTTTTTT	CASSQGGLSRELFF
.	TRBV7-2	.	TRBJ1-1	TGTGCCAGCAGCCAGCACGGGGGGAGGGCGACTGAAGCTTTCTTT	CASSQHGGRATEAFF
once	TRBV6-5	TRBD1	TRBJ1-1	TGTGCCAGCAGAACCCTCGACAGGGCAGCTTTCTTT	CASRTLDRAAFF
.	TRBV19	TRBD1	TRBJ2-7	TGTGCCAGTAGTCGGCAGGGACAGGCAGTCGAGCAGTACTTC	CASSRQGQAVEQYF
.	TRBV7-3	.	TRBJ2-2	TGTGCCAGCAGCTTCTCAGGGGAAGGCGGCACCGGGGAGCTGTTTTTT	CASSFSGEGGTGELFF
.	TRBV2	.	TRBJ2-7	TGTGCCAGCAATGGGGCGGACAGCCCGTCCTACGAGCAGTACTTC	CASNGADSPSYEQYF
.	TRBV18	TRBD1	TRBJ2-7	TGTGCCAGCTCACCACGGGACAGGGTGATCTACGAGCAGTACTTC	CASSPRDRVIYEQYF
.	TRBV4-2	.	TRBJ2-1	TGTGCCAGCAGCCAAGATCCGACACGGGCAGGGGACAATGAGCAGTTCTTC	CASSQDPTRAGDNEQFF
.	TRBV18	TRBD1	TRBJ1-3	TGTGCCAGCTCACCGGGACAGCTGGACTCTGGAAACACCATATATTTT	CASSPGQLDSGNTIYF
.	TRBV19	TRBD1	TRBJ1-2	TGTGCCAGTAGTCCCCCCCCCGGGACAGAGTATGGCTACACCTTC	CASSPPPGTEYGYTF
.	TRBV10-1	.	TRBJ1-5	TGCGCCAGCAGTGATAGGCCGAGGGGCAATCAGCCCCAGCATTTT	CASSDRPRGNQPQHF
.	TRBV7-9	.	TRBJ2-7	TGTGCCAGCAGCCTACCTGGAGGAACTCATACTTACGAGCAGTACTTC	CASSLPGGTHTYEQYF
.	TRBV7-8	.	TRBJ1-1	TGTGCCAGCAGCTTGATTAGGTGGGGCAACACTGAAGCTTTCTTT	CASSLIRWGNTEAFF
.	TRBV4-2	TRBD2	TRBJ2-5	TGTGCCAGCAGCCAATCGATGAATCCTCGGGGGGTCGGAGAGACCCAGTACTTC	CASSQSMNPRGVGETQYF
.	TRBV7-9	TRBD1	TRBJ1-2	TGTGCCAGCAGCTTGGCCGGGACAGGGAAAAATGGCTACACCTTC	CASSLAGTGKNGYTF
.	TRBV6-2/TRBV6-3	.	TRBJ1-1	TGTGCCAGCAGTTACTCGTTCGCTGAAGCTTTCTTT	CASSYSFAEAFF
.	TRBV6-4	TRBD1	TRBJ2-1	TGTGCCAGCAGCTCCGGGACAGGGGGAGGGGGTAATGAGCAGTTCTTC	CASSSGTGGGGNEQFF
once	TRBV19	.	TRBJ1-4	TGTGCCAGTAGTATAGTTGACGGGAGACTCCTTACAACTAATGAAAAACTGTTTTTT	CASSIVDGRLLTTNEKLFF
.	TRBV5-1	.	TRBJ2-7	TGCGCCAGCAGCTGGGACTCGGACAGGTACTACGAGCAGTACTTC	CASSWDSDRYYEQYF
.	TRBV29-1	.	TRBJ1-1	TGCAGCGTTGAGTCAGGAGCTTTCTTT	CSVESGAFF
.	TRBV3-1/TRBV3-2	.	TRBJ1-5	TGTGCCAGCAGCCCGTTCGGGAGCAATCAGCCCCAGCATTTT	CASSPFGSNQPQHF
.	TRBV12-5	.	TRBJ1-2	TGTGCTAGTGGTTTGCCTTCGGGACATCTCTATGGCTACACCTTC	CASGLPSGHLYGYTF
.	TRBV5-4	TRBD1	TRBJ2-5	TGTGCCAGCAGCTTGGGACAGGGGGCGCCGGAGACCCAGTACTTC	CASSLGQGAPETQYF
few	TRBV4-2	.	TRBJ2-5	TGTGCCAGCAGCCAAGATCGGGAGAACCGTCGGGAGACCCAGTACTTC	CASSQDRENRRETQYF
few	TRBV10-3	TRBD1	TRBJ1-1	TGTGCCATCAGTGAGTCAATAAAGGGGGCAGCCCAAGCTTTCTTT	CAISESIKGAAQAFF
.	TRBV5-1	TRBD1	TRBJ1-1	TGCGCCAGCAGCTTTCGACAGGGAAACACTGAAGCTTTCTTT	CASSFRQGNTEAFF
.	TRBV2	.	TRBJ1-1	TGTGCCAGCAGAAAAACGGGTGTGAACACTGAAGCTTTCTTT	CASRKTGVNTEAFF
.	TRBV7-9	TRBD1	TRBJ1-2	TGTGCCAGCAGCTTAGTTAATACTCCCGACAGGGTCGGCTACACCTTC	CASSLVNTPDRVGYTF
.	TRBV7-3	TRBD1	TRBJ1-2	TGTGCCAGCAGCCCTCACCAACCCGGGACAGGGGATGGCTACACCTTC	CASSPHQPGTGDGYTF
.	TRBV7-3	.	TRBJ2-2	TGTGCCAGCAGCCCACAGGGAGCCGGGGAGCTGTTTTTT	CASSPQGAGELFF
.	TRBV4-2	TRBD2	TRBJ2-3	TGTGCCAGCAGCCAAGATCTGATCGCGGGGGAAGATGATACGCAGTATTTT	CASSQDLIAGEDDTQYF
.	TRBV20-1	.	TRBJ1-2	TGCAGTGCTAGTTCATCGTCTTCAGCTAACTATGGCTACACCTTC	CSASSSSSANYGYTF
few	TRBV28	.	TRBJ1-2	TGTGCCAGCAGTTTGCGGGGGAACTATGGCTACACCTTC	CASSLRGNYGYTF
.	TRBV29-1	TRBD1	TRBJ2-1	TGCAGCGTTACAGGGGAAGAAAGCTCCTACAATGAGCAGTTCTTC	CSVTGEESSYNEQFF
.	TRBV10-3	.	TRBJ1-2	TGTGCCATCAGTGAATCCCTGATAACAGGGTATGGCTACACCTTC	CAISESLITGYGYTF
.	TRBV10-3	.	TRBJ2-3	TGTGCCATCAAGAGAGACAAGAACACAGATACGCAGTATTTT	CAIKRDKNTDTQYF
.	TRBV11-1	TRBD1	TRBJ2-7	TGTGCCAGCAGCTTGACAGGGGGCGAGCAGTACTTC	CASSLTGGEQYF
.	TRBV28	.	TRBJ1-1	TGTGCCACCGAACAGGGAGAAACTGAAGCTTTCTTT	CATEQGETEAFF
.	TRBV4-1	.	TRBJ1-1	TGCGCCAGCAGCCAAGATCAGACAGGTAACACTGAAGCTTTCTTT	CASSQDQTGNTEAFF
.	TRBV7-2	.	TRBJ2-7	TGTGCCAGCAGCCTCGGGGTCGGCCTCTACGAGCAGTACTTC	CASSLGVGLYEQYF
.	TRBV28	TRBD2	TRBJ2-7	TGTGCCAGCATCGACACTAGCGGGGGGGAGCAGTACTTC	CASIDTSGGEQYF
many	TRBV28	.	TRBJ1-1	TGTGCCAGCCGGTTCGGGATCTGGGCTTTCTTT	CASRFGIWAFF
.	TRBV24-1	.	TRBJ2-3	TGTGCCACCAGTGATAACTATAGGGATACGCAGTATTTT	CATSDNYRDTQYF